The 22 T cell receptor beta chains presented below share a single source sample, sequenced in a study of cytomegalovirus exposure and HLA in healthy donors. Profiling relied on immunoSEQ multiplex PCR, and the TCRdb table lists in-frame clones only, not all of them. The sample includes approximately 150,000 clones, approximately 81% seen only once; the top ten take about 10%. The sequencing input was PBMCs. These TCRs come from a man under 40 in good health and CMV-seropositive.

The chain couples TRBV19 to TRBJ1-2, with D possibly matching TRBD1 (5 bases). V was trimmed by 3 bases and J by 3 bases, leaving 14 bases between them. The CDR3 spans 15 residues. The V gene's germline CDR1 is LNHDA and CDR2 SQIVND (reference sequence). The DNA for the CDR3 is TGTGCCAGTAGTATCGGGGGGGTACGGTACTATGGCTACACCTTC. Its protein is CASSIGGVRYYGYTF.

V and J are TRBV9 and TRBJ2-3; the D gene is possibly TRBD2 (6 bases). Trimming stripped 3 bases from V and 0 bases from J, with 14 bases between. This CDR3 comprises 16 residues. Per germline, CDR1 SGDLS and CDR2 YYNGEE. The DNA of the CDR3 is TGTGCCAGCAGCGCGTCTAGCGTACCTAGCACAGATACGCAGTATTTT. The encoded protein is CASSASSVPSTDTQYF.

In DNA, the CDR3 is TGTGCCAGCAGCACACGCCGGGACAGGGTCTCCTACGAGCAGTACTTC. It codes for CASSTRRDRVSYEQYF. The gene calls are TRBV7-6 and TRBJ2-7; 9 bases align to TRBD1. CDR3 length: 16 residues. CDR1 and CDR2 (germline): SGHVS, FNYEAQ. V was pared by 5 bases and J by 0 bases, with 8 bases of the junction left unmatched.

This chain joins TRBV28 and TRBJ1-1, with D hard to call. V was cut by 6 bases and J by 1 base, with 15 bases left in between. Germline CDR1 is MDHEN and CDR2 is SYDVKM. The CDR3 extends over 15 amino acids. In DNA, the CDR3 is TGTGCCAGCAGACCGAGGGAACGGAAGAACACTGAAGCTTTCTTT. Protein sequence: CASRPRERKNTEAFF.

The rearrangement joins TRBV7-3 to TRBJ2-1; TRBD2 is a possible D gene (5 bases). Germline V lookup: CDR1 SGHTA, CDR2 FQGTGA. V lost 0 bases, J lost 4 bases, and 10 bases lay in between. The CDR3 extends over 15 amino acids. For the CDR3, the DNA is TGTGCCAGCAGCTTAACGGGAGAAGGATACAATGAGCAGTTCTTC. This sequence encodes CASSLTGEGYNEQFF.

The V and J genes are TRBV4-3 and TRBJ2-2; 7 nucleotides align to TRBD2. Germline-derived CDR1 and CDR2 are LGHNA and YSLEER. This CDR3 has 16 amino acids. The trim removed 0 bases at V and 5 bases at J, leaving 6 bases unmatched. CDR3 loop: CASSQDWGRETGELFF. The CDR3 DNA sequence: TGCGCCAGCAGCCAAGATTGGGGGAGGGAGACCGGGGAGCTGTTTTTT.

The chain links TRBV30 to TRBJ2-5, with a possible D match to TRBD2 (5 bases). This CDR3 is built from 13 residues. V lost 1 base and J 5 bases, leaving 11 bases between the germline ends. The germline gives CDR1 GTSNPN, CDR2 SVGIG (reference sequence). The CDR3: CAWSGGSGETQYF. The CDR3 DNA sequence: TGTGCCTGGAGTGGTGGGAGTGGGGAGACCCAGTACTTC.

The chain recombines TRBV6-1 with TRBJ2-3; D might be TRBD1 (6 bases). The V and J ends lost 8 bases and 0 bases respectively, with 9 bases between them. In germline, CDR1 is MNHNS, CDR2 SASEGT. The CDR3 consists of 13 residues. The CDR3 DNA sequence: TGTGCCAGCCGGACAGCAAGCACAGATACGCAGTATTTT. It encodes CASRTASTDTQYF.

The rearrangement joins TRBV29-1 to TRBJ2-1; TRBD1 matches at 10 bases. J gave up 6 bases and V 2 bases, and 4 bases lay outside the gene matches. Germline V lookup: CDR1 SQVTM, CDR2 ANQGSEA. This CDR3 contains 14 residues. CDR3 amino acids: CSVETGQGVNEQFF. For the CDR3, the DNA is TGCAGCGTTGAAACCGGACAGGGGGTCAATGAGCAGTTCTTC.

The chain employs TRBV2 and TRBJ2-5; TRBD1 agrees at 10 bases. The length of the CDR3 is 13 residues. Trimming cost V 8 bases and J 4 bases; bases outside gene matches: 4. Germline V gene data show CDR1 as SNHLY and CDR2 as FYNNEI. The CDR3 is CASDRGRGETQYF. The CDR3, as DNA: TGTGCCAGCGACAGGGGGCGAGGAGAGACCCAGTACTTC.

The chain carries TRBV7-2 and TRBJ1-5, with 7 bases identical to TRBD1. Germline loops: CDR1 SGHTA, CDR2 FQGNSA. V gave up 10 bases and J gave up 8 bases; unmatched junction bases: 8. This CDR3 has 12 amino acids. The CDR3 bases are TGTGCCACCTCCACAGGGGTTAAGCCCCAGCATTTT. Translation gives CATSTGVKPQHF.

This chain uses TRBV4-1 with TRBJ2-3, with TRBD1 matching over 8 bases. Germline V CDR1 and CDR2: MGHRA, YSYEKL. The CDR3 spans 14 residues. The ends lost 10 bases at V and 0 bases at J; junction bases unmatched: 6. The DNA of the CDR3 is TGCGCCATTCGACAGGGGCTTAGCACAGATACGCAGTATTTT. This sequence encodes CAIRQGLSTDTQYF.

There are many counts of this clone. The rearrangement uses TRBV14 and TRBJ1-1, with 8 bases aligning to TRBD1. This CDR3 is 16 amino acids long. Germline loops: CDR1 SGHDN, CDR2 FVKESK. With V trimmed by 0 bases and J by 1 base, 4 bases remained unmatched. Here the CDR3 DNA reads TGTGCCAGCAGCCAAGATTGGGGGACAGGGAACACTGAAGCTTTCTTT. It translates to CASSQDWGTGNTEAFF.

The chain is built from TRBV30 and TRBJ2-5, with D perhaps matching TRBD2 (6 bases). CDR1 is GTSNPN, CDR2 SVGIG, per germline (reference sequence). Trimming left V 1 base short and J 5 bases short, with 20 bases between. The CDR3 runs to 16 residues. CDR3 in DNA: TGTGCCTGGAGTGGCCCCCGGGGAGGAGTGGTGGAGACCCAGTACTTC. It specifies CAWSGPRGGVVETQYF.

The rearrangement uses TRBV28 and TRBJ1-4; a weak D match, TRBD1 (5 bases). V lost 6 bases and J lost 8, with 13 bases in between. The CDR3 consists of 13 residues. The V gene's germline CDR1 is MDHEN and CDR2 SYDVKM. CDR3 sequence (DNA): TGTGCCAGCAGAGCAGGGCCAGGGGAAAAACTGTTTTTT. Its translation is CASRAGPGEKLFF.

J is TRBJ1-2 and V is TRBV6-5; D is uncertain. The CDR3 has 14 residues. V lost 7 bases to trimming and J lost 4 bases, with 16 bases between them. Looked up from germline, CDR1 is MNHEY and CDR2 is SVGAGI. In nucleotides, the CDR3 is TGTGCCAGCACCCCTGCCAGTAGAGGCTATGGCTACACCTTC. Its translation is CASTPASRGYGYTF.

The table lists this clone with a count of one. The CDR3 nucleotides read TGTGCCAGTAGTGACGGGACAGGGGGAATCTATGGCTACACCTTC. Translating gives CASSDGTGGIYGYTF. This sequence joins TRBV19 and TRBJ1-2, with 11 bases identical to TRBD1. Germline V gene sequence: CDR1 LNHDA, CDR2 SQIVND (reference sequence). Losses at the gene ends were 5 bases for V and 4 bases for J; bases not matched to a gene: 6. The CDR3 runs 15 residues.

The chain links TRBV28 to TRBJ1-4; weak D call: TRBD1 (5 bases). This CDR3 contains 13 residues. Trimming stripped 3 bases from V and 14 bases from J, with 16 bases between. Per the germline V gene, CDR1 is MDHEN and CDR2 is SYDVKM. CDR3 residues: CASSLGEVNSLFF. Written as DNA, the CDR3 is TGTGCCAGCAGTTTGGGGGAGGTGAATTCCCTGTTTTTT.

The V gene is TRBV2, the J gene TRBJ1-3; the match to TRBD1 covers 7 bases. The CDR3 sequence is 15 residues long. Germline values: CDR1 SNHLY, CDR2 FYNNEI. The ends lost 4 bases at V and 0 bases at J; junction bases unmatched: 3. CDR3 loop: CASSGTGFSGNTIYF. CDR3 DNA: TGTGCCAGCAGTGGGACAGGATTCTCTGGAAACACCATATATTTT. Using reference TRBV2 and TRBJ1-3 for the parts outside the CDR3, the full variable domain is EPEVTQTPSHQVTQMGQEVILRCVPISNHLYFYWYRQILGQKVEFLVSFYNNEISEKSEIFDDQFSVERPDGSNFTLKIRSTKLEDSAMYFCASSGTGFSGNTIYFGEGSWLTVV.

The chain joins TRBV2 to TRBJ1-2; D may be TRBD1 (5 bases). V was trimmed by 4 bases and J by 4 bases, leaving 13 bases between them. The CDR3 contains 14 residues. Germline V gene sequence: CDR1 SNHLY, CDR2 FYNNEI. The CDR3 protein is CASSAATVIYGYTF. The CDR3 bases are TGTGCCAGCAGTGCCGCGACAGTGATCTATGGCTACACCTTC.

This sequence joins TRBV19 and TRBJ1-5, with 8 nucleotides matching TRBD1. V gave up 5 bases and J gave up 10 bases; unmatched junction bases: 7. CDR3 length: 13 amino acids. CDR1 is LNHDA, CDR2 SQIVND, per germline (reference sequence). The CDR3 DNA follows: TGTGCCAGTAGTGGACAGGGCATCTTACCCCAGCATTTT. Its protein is CASSGQGILPQHF.

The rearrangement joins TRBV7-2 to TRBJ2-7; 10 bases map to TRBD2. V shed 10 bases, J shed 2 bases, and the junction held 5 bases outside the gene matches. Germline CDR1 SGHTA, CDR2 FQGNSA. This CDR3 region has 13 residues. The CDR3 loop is CATSAGGTYEQYF. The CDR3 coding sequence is TGTGCCACTTCAGCGGGAGGGACCTACGAGCAGTACTTC.